The source of this TCR beta chain is a study of T cells in Graves' hyperthyroidism and ophthalmopathy. Comment on this clonotype: Its antigen remains unknown.

V was clipped by 3 bases and J by 0 bases, with 7 bases between them. The CDR3 runs 13 residues. CDR1 DFQATT and CDR2 SNEGSKA come from the germline V gene (reference sequence). Study results and limitations: Blood held most thyroid clonotypes expanded above 0.001 frequency.

Each patient was aged 18 to 65 and had newly diagnosed hyperthyroidism of under 2 months' duration. Cells are PBMCs isolated from about 10 ml of fresh blood. RNA transcripts gave rise to amplified TCR beta CDR3 regions. When the TCR CDR3 underwent first-round RT-PCR, the HTBI primer set was used. In TCRdb, the multiplex PCR reads were re-called with MiXCR into one record per CDR3 protein. The repertoire has around 500,000 distinct CDR3 sequences, approximately 15% of them found once; the top ten carry roughly 17%. This chain links TRBV20-1 with TRBJ2-3, with D possibly being TRBD2 (5 bases). Sequencing was carried out using blood. The receptor was derived from a young woman with Graves' hyperthyroidism. The CDR3 spells CSARGGSTDTQYF. The CDR3 DNA follows: TGCAGTGCTAGGGGCGGGAGCACAGATACGCAGTATTTT.